The rows below give T cell receptor beta chains drawn from one sample of a study of T cells in Graves' hyperthyroidism and ophthalmopathy. TCRdb fed the multiplex PCR reads into MiXCR, producing one record per CDR3 protein. The sample consists of some 400,000 distinct CDR3 sequences, approximately 13% of them appearing once. Sequencing was carried out using blood. The source is a young man with Graves' hyperthyroidism that later progressed to Graves' ophthalmopathy. Each CDR3 is given with its conserved first and last residue. The order of the fields is D gene, J gene, V gene, clone size, CDR3 protein, CDR3 DNA. A D gene is named only where the DNA matches it firmly. Expanded clones get a size class; other rows say once, few or many, or leave the size out.

>NA|TRBJ1-5|TRBV18|many
CASSPSNQPQHF
TGTGCCAGCTCACCAAGCAATCAGCCCCAGCATTTT
>NA|TRBJ1-1|TRBV10-2|NA
CASSESGRGPSVTEAFF
TGCGCCAGCAGTGAGTCGGGCAGGGGCCCATCTGTGACTGAAGCTTTCTTT
>NA|TRBJ1-5|TRBV7-9|many
CATTGTGNQPQHF
TGTGCCACCACAGGGACGGGCAATCAGCCCCAGCATTTT
>TRBD1|TRBJ2-7|TRBV5-1|many
CASSLGTGGYEQYF
TGCGCCAGCAGCTTAGGGACAGGGGGCTACGAGCAGTACTTC
>NA|TRBJ2-2|TRBV20-1|few
CSARDPQTGELFF
TGCAGTGCTAGAGATCCCCAGACCGGGGAGCTGTTTTTT
>TRBD2|TRBJ2-7|TRBV3-1|few
CASSPSGAGGIYEQYF
TGTGCCAGCAGCCCGTCCGGAGCGGGGGGGATTTACGAGCAGTACTTC
>TRBD1|TRBJ1-2|TRBV25-1|few
CASRQGAGYGYTF
TGTGCCAGCAGACAGGGGGCAGGCTATGGCTACACCTTC
>NA|TRBJ1-2|TRBV10-3|NA
CAISDSVLAGYTF
TGTGCCATCAGTGACTCCGTACTAGCCGGCTACACCTTC
>NA|TRBJ2-7|TRBV28|many
CASSLLGAGSYEQYF
TGTGCCAGCAGTTTGTTAGGGGCAGGGTCATACGAGCAGTACTTC
>NA|TRBJ1-6|TRBV6-1|many
CASSLRERVEQYF
TGTGCCAGCAGCCTACGGGAGCGAGTGGAGCAGTACTTT
>NA|TRBJ2-7|TRBV7-6|many
CASSLGLGAIYEQYF
TGTGCCAGCAGCTTAGGACTAGGGGCCATCTACGAGCAGTACTTC
>NA|TRBJ1-5|TRBV20-1|many
CSARMWGLGNQPQHF
TGCAGTGCTAGAATGTGGGGGCTGGGCAATCAGCCCCAGCATTTT
>NA|TRBJ2-4|TRBV5-4|NA
CASSLAGRTKNIQYF
TGTGCCAGCAGCTTGGCCGGACGGACTAAAAACATTCAGTACTTC
>NA|TRBJ1-2|TRBV24-1|NA
CATSLGGNYGYTF
TGTGCCACCAGCCTTGGAGGGAACTATGGCTACACCTTC
>NA|TRBJ2-3|TRBV5-1|NA
CASSLDPLGTTGRGTDTQYF
TGCGCCAGCAGCTTAGACCCCCTCGGGACCACGGGTCGGGGCACAGATACGCAGTATTTT
>NA|TRBJ1-1|TRBV28|many
CASSLGGLVSFF
TGTGCCAGCAGTTTAGGTGGGCTCGTCAGCTTCTTT
>TRBD1|TRBJ1-5|TRBV11-2|few
CASSLESSDRYQPQHF
TGTGCCAGCAGCTTGGAGAGCTCGGACAGGTATCAGCCCCAGCATTTT
>NA|TRBJ1-4|TRBV12-3/TRBV12-4|few
CASSSDGPRSKLFF
TGTGCCAGCAGTTCGGACGGTCCGAGAAGTAAACTGTTTTTT
>NA|TRBJ1-1|TRBV28|many
CASSPAGAYMNTEAFF
TGTGCCAGCAGTCCCGCGGGGGCCTATATGAACACTGAAGCTTTCTTT
>NA|TRBJ1-2|TRBV7-9|many
CASSIGGYGYTF
TGTGCCAGCAGCATAGGGGGGTATGGCTACACCTTC
>NA|TRBJ1-4|TRBV12-3/TRBV12-4|NA
CASRANEKLFF
TGTGCCAGCAGGGCTAATGAAAAACTGTTTTTT
>NA|TRBJ2-7|TRBV12-3/TRBV12-4|many
CASSLSWGGPQYTYEQYF
TGTGCCAGCAGTCTAAGCTGGGGGGGCCCGCAGTATACCTACGAGCAGTACTTC
>TRBD1|TRBJ2-7|TRBV5-1|NA
CASSPRSDRSYEQYF
TGCGCCAGCAGCCCCCGCTCGGACAGGTCCTACGAGCAGTACTTC
>NA|TRBJ2-1|TRBV19|NA
CASSMETSSYNEQFF
TGTGCCAGTAGTATGGAAACAAGCTCCTACAATGAGCAGTTCTTC
>NA|TRBJ2-2|TRBV27|NA
CASSLGTEYTGGLFF
TGTGCCAGCAGTTTAGGGACAGAATACACCGGGGGGCTGTTTTTT
>NA|TRBJ2-5|TRBV12-3/TRBV12-4|many
CASAIVQTQYF
TGTGCCAGCGCAATTGTCCAGACCCAGTACTTC
>NA|TRBJ2-1|TRBV7-2|many
CASSYAKSSYNEQFF
TGTGCCAGCAGCTACGCAAAGAGCTCCTACAATGAGCAGTTCTTC
>NA|TRBJ2-3|TRBV11-3|many
CASSSEADTQYF
TGTGCCAGCAGCTCCGAGGCAGATACGCAGTATTTT
>NA|TRBJ1-1|TRBV29-1|NA
CSVEKGIEAFF
TGCAGCGTTGAAAAGGGGATTGAAGCTTTCTTT
>TRBD1|TRBJ2-5|TRBV20-1|many
CSARTGTGRFLETQYF
TGCAGTGCTAGGACTGGGACAGGGCGATTTTTGGAGACCCAGTACTTC
>NA|TRBJ2-7|TRBV27|many
CASSLRGRGYEQYF
TGTGCCAGCAGTTTAAGGGGTAGAGGTTACGAGCAGTACTTC
>TRBD1|TRBJ2-7|TRBV3-1|once
CASSQELGAAGQGFIRDEQYF
TGTGCCAGCAGCCAAGAGTTGGGGGCGGCGGGACAGGGTTTCATCCGGGACGAGCAGTACTTC
>NA|TRBJ1-1|TRBV7-9|many
CASSLSTGGTLNTEAFF
TGTGCCAGCAGCTTATCCACGGGGGGCACTTTGAACACTGAAGCTTTCTTT
>NA|TRBJ1-6|TRBV12-3/TRBV12-4|NA
CASSLYLGPNSPLHF
TGTGCCAGCAGTTTATATCTAGGGCCCAATTCACCCCTCCACTTT
>NA|TRBJ1-1|TRBV7-2|many
CASSPQMGGSSTEAFF
TGTGCCAGCAGCCCCCAAATGGGGGGCTCGAGCACTGAAGCTTTCTTT
>NA|TRBJ2-2|TRBV28|many
CASSFPGLAVGELFF
TGTGCCAGCAGTTTTCCCGGACTGGCAGTCGGGGAGCTGTTTTTT
>NA|TRBJ2-2|TRBV12-5|NA
CASGPFSLGELFF
TGTGCTAGTGGTCCTTTCTCCCTCGGGGAGCTGTTTTTT
>TRBD1|TRBJ1-2|TRBV12-3/TRBV12-4|many
CASSRDRGRVYGYTF
TGTGCCAGCAGTCGGGACAGGGGGCGCGTCTATGGCTACACCTTC
>TRBD1|TRBJ2-3|TRBV29-1|many
CSVRDRGTDTQYF
TGCAGCGTCCGGGACAGGGGTACAGATACGCAGTATTTT
>TRBD2|TRBJ2-1|TRBV9|NA
CASSVDPAGGLDEQFF
TGTGCCAGCAGCGTAGATCCAGCGGGGGGGCTGGATGAGCAGTTCTTC
>NA|TRBJ1-6|TRBV18|few
CASSPDGSYNSPLHF
TGTGCCAGCTCACCAGACGGCTCCTATAATTCACCCCTCCACTTT
>NA|TRBJ2-3|TRBV11-3|many
CASSPSPDTQYF
TGTGCCAGCAGCCCGTCCCCAGATACGCAGTATTTT
>NA|TRBJ1-3|TRBV28|few
CASSLPEGFSGNTIYF
TGTGCCAGCAGTTTACCCGAGGGGTTCTCTGGAAACACCATATATTTT
>NA|TRBJ2-5|TRBV5-1|NA
CASSLGSTTRRETQYF
TGCGCCAGCAGCTTGGGGTCCACTACCCGACGGGAGACCCAGTACTTC
>TRBD1|TRBJ2-7|TRBV7-9|many
CASSFDRGLGEQYF
TGTGCCAGCAGCTTCGACAGGGGGCTAGGCGAGCAGTACTTC
>NA|TRBJ1-2|TRBV12-3/TRBV12-4|many
CASRPQGLGYGYTF
TGTGCCAGCAGACCACAGGGTCTTGGCTATGGCTACACCTTC
>TRBD1|TRBJ2-5|TRBV20-1|NA
CSARPGGAFQETQYF
TGCAGTGCTAGACCAGGGGGCGCCTTCCAAGAGACCCAGTACTTC
>NA|TRBJ1-2|TRBV28|many
CASSRGDYGYTF
TGTGCCAGCAGTAGAGGGGACTATGGCTACACCTTC
>TRBD1|TRBJ2-4|TRBV30|NA
CAWRYGTGWINIQYF
TGTGCCTGGAGATACGGGACAGGGTGGATCAACATTCAGTACTTC
>NA|TRBJ1-2|TRBV5-6|many
CASSFVEGYTF
TGTGCCAGCAGCTTTGTCGAGGGCTACACCTTC
>NA|TRBJ1-5|TRBV10-3|few
CAISEGQSQPQHF
TGTGCCATCAGTGAGGGACAGTCACAGCCCCAGCATTTT
>TRBD1|TRBJ2-1|TRBV20-1|many
CSARARTGTGEQFF
TGCAGTGCTAGGGCAAGGACAGGAACCGGTGAGCAGTTCTTC
>TRBD1|TRBJ2-1|TRBV5-1|many
CASSLGGRTGNNEQFF
TGCGCCAGCAGCTTGGGTGGTAGGACAGGGAATAATGAGCAGTTCTTC